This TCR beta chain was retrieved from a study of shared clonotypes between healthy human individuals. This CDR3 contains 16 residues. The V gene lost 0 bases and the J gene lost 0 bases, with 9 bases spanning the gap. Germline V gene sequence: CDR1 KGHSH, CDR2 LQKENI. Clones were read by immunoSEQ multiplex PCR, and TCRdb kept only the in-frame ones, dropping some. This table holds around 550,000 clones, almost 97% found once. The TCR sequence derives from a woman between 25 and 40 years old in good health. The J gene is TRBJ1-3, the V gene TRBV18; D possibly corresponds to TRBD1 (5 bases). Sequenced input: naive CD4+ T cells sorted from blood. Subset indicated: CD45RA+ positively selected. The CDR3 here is CASSPPGTVSGNTIYF. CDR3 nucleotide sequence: TGTGCCAGCTCACCACCAGGGACGGTCTCTGGAAACACCATATATTTT.